What follows are 18 T cell receptor beta chains derived from one specimen sequenced in a study of identical twins. TCRdb re-analysed the 5' RACE reads in MiXCR, keeping a single row per CDR3 protein. The top ten hold 4% to 6% of the sample, which has hundreds of thousands of distinct CDR3 sequences, roughly a tenth seen once. The specimen sequenced was memory (CD45RO+) T cells sorted from blood. These receptors were obtained from a woman aged 18 to 35 in good health.

This chain uses TRBV7-2 with TRBJ2-7, with 13 bases fitting TRBD2. The germline gives CDR1 SGHTA, CDR2 FQGNSA. This CDR3 has 16 amino acids. V trimming: 5 bases; J trimming: 3 bases; junction bases outside the gene matches: 7. CDR3 sequence reads: CASSKTGLAGNYEQYF. CDR3 sequence (DNA): TGTGCCAGCAGCAAAACGGGACTAGCGGGAAACTACGAGCAGTACTTC.

This clonotype was observed many times. The chain links TRBV12-3 or TRBV12-4 to TRBJ2-2; 7 bases align to TRBD1. Trimming removed 6 bases from V and 6 bases from J; junction bases left unmatched: 10. This CDR3 region has 15 residues. The CDR3 region has the DNA TGTGCCAGCAGACCTGGGACAGCTGCTGCCGGGGAGCTGTTTTTT. It translates to CASRPGTAAAGELFF.

The table lists this clonotype with many counts. The chain employs TRBV13 and TRBJ2-2, with 7 bases aligning to TRBD1. The germline V gene encodes CDR1 PRHDT and CDR2 FYEKMQ (reference sequence). With 5 bases clipped from V and 2 bases from J, the junction kept 8 bases outside the gene matches. This CDR3 spans 16 amino acids. The CDR3 protein is CASSARQGSNTGELFF. The CDR3 DNA is TGTGCCAGCAGCGCGCGACAGGGAAGTAACACCGGGGAGCTGTTTTTT.

This clonotype was detected many times. The V and J genes are TRBV10-3 and TRBJ2-6; TRBD1 matches at 7 bases. The CDR3 is 17 amino acids. Looked up from germline, CDR1 is ENHRY and CDR2 is SYGVKD. Trimming at V came to 0 bases and at J to 2 bases, leaving 4 bases not matched to a gene. Written as DNA, the CDR3 is TGTGCCATCAGTGAGTCGACAGGGTTGGCTGGGGCCAACGTCCTGACTTTC. The encoded protein is CAISESTGLAGANVLTF.

The table lists this clonotype with a few counts. The genes are TRBV25-1 and TRBJ2-3; 9 bases line up with TRBD2. The CDR3 sequence is 16 residues long. V trimming: 6 bases; J trimming: 1 base; junction bases outside the gene matches: 8. Per the germline V gene, CDR1 is MGHDK and CDR2 is SYGVNS. Here the CDR3 DNA reads TGTGCCAGCAGCCCCGGGACTAGCTCTGGCACAGATACGCAGTATTTT. Its translation is CASSPGTSSGTDTQYF.

In its sample, this clonotype was seen a few times. V is TRBV4-3 and J is TRBJ2-1, with TRBD2 matching over 12 bases. Germline values: CDR1 LGHNA, CDR2 YSLEER. Trimming removed 2 bases from V and 2 bases from J; junction bases left unmatched: 4. The CDR3 has 17 residues. The CDR3 spells CASSQTTSGRPYNEQFF. The CDR3 bases are TGCGCCAGCAGCCAAACCACTAGCGGGAGGCCCTACAATGAGCAGTTCTTC.

In its sample, this clonotype was seen a few times. This chain uses TRBV13 with TRBJ2-1; no definite D call. Trimming took off 5 bases at V and 9 bases at J, with 14 bases between the two ends. The CDR3 runs 13 residues. Germline assignment: CDR1 PRHDT and CDR2 FYEKMQ (reference sequence). CDR3 nucleotides: TGTGCCAGCAGCCCCCAACCGCAGACTGAGCAGTTCTTC. It yields the protein CASSPQPQTEQFF.

The genes are TRBV5-6 and TRBJ2-5; D unresolved. In germline, CDR1 is SGHDT, CDR2 YYEEEE. The CDR3 has 13 amino acids. V lost 0 bases to trimming and J lost 5 bases, with 8 bases between them. The CDR3 here is CASSLAVRETQYF. CDR3 nucleotide sequence: TGTGCCAGCAGCTTGGCCGTCAGGGAGACCCAGTACTTC.

This clonotype was observed many times. DNA for the CDR3: TGTGCCAGCAGTGACGGTGCGGGGGACCGCAATGAGCAGTTCTTC. Translation: CASSDGAGDRNEQFF. The rearrangement links TRBV6-4 to TRBJ2-1; 7 bases line up with TRBD2. The CDR3 extends over 15 amino acids. Per the germline V gene, CDR1 is MRHNA and CDR2 is SNTAGT. V shed 2 bases and J 6 bases; nucleotides not matched to a gene: 7.

This chain joins TRBV10-3 and TRBJ2-1, with 7 bases fitting TRBD2. This CDR3 has 15 residues. CDR1 and CDR2 from the germline V gene are ENHRY and SYGVKD. Trimming cost V 4 bases and J 6 bases; bases outside gene matches: 9. The CDR3 protein is CAISVQHGLGNEQFF. The CDR3 nucleotides are TGTGCCATCAGTGTGCAGCACGGACTAGGCAATGAGCAGTTCTTC.

The table lists this clonotype with a few counts. The chain links TRBV20-1 to TRBJ2-5; the match to TRBD2 covers 7 bases. CDR1 is DFQATT, CDR2 SNEGSKA, per germline (reference sequence). The CDR3 is 14 amino acids. V shed 3 bases and J 5 bases; nucleotides not matched to a gene: 9. CDR3 region: CSASRGGQSETQYF. Here the CDR3 DNA reads TGCAGTGCTAGTCGGGGAGGGCAGTCGGAGACCCAGTACTTC.

The V gene is TRBV7-3, the J gene TRBJ2-1, with a possible D match to TRBD1 (6 bases). CDR3 length: 15 amino acids. Germline loops: CDR1 SGHTA, CDR2 FQGTGA. The germline V and J ends were trimmed by 1 base and 7 bases, with 14 bases remaining between them. CDR3 DNA sequence: TGTGCCAGCAGCTTAAATAGGGGGAACCGGAATGAGCAGTTCTTC. Its protein is CASSLNRGNRNEQFF.

V usage is TRBV9 and J usage is TRBJ2-1, with 12 bases fitting TRBD2. CDR3 size: 15 residues. In germline, CDR1 is SGDLS, CDR2 YYNGEE. After removal of 0 bases from V and 8 bases from J, the junction contained 3 bases not matched to a gene. CDR3 sequence (DNA): TGTGCCAGCAGCGTAGCTAGCGGGAGGGCCTATGAGCAGTTCTTC. It translates to CASSVASGRAYEQFF.

The sample holds a few counts of this clonotype. The chain carries TRBV6-1 and TRBJ2-3; D call uncertain. The length of the CDR3 is 12 residues. Per the germline V gene, CDR1 is MNHNS and CDR2 is SASEGT. V was shortened by 2 bases and J by 6 bases, with 6 bases between the two germline ends. The CDR3 region is CASSENKDTQYF. The CDR3 region has the DNA TGTGCCAGCAGTGAAAACAAGGATACGCAGTATTTT.

This clonotype was detected a few times. V gene TRBV20-1 combines with J gene TRBJ1-1; possible D gene TRBD1, 5 bases. This CDR3 spans 14 amino acids. V gave up 4 bases and J gave up 6 bases, with 18 bases separating them. The germline CDR1 and CDR2 sequences are DFQATT and SNEGSKA (reference sequence). CDR3 sequence reads: CSANQNGGRSEAFF. The DNA of the CDR3 is TGCAGTGCTAATCAGAATGGGGGGAGGTCTGAAGCTTTCTTT.

The table lists this clonotype with many counts. The rearrangement uses TRBV12-3 or TRBV12-4 and TRBJ2-1; 9 bases are a match to TRBD2. The CDR3 consists of 13 residues. V lost 3 bases, J lost 10 bases, and 4 bases stayed unmatched. The CDR3 coding sequence is TGTGCCAGCAGTTTCCCCGCGGGGGGGGAGCAGTTCTTC. This encodes CASSFPAGGEQFF.

This chain uses TRBV5-1 with TRBJ2-2; TRBD2 matches at 8 bases. V shed 1 base, J shed 7 bases, and the junction held 6 bases outside the gene matches. Germline CDR1 reads SGHRS; CDR2 reads YFSETQ. This CDR3 is built from 15 residues. The CDR3 loop reads CASSLTSGGVGELFF. CDR3 DNA sequence: TGCGCCAGCAGCTTGACTAGCGGTGGGGTCGGGGAGCTGTTTTTT.

This clonotype came up many times. The rearrangement joins TRBV15 to TRBJ1-1; D possibly corresponds to TRBD1 (5 bases). The V end lost 5 bases, the J end lost 5 bases, and 24 bases lay between the germline ends. Per germline, CDR1 LNHNV and CDR2 YYDKDF (reference sequence). CDR3 length: 17 residues. CDR3 in amino acids: CATSVGTGRVKRTEAFF. The CDR3 coding sequence is TGTGCCACCAGCGTCGGGACCGGGCGAGTCAAGAGAACTGAAGCTTTCTTT.